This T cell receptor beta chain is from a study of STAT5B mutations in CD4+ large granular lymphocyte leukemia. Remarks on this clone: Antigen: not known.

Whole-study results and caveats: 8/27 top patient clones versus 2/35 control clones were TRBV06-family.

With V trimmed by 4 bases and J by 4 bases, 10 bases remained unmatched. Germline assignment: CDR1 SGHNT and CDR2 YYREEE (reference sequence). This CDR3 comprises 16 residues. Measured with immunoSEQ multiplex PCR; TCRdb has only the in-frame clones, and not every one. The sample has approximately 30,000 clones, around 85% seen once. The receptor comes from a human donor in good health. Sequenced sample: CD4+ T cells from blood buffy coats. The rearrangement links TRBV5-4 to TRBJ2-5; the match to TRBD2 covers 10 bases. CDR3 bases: TGTGCCAGCAGCACACTAAAGGCTAGCGGGGGAGAGACCCAGTACTTC. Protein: CASSTLKASGGETQYF.